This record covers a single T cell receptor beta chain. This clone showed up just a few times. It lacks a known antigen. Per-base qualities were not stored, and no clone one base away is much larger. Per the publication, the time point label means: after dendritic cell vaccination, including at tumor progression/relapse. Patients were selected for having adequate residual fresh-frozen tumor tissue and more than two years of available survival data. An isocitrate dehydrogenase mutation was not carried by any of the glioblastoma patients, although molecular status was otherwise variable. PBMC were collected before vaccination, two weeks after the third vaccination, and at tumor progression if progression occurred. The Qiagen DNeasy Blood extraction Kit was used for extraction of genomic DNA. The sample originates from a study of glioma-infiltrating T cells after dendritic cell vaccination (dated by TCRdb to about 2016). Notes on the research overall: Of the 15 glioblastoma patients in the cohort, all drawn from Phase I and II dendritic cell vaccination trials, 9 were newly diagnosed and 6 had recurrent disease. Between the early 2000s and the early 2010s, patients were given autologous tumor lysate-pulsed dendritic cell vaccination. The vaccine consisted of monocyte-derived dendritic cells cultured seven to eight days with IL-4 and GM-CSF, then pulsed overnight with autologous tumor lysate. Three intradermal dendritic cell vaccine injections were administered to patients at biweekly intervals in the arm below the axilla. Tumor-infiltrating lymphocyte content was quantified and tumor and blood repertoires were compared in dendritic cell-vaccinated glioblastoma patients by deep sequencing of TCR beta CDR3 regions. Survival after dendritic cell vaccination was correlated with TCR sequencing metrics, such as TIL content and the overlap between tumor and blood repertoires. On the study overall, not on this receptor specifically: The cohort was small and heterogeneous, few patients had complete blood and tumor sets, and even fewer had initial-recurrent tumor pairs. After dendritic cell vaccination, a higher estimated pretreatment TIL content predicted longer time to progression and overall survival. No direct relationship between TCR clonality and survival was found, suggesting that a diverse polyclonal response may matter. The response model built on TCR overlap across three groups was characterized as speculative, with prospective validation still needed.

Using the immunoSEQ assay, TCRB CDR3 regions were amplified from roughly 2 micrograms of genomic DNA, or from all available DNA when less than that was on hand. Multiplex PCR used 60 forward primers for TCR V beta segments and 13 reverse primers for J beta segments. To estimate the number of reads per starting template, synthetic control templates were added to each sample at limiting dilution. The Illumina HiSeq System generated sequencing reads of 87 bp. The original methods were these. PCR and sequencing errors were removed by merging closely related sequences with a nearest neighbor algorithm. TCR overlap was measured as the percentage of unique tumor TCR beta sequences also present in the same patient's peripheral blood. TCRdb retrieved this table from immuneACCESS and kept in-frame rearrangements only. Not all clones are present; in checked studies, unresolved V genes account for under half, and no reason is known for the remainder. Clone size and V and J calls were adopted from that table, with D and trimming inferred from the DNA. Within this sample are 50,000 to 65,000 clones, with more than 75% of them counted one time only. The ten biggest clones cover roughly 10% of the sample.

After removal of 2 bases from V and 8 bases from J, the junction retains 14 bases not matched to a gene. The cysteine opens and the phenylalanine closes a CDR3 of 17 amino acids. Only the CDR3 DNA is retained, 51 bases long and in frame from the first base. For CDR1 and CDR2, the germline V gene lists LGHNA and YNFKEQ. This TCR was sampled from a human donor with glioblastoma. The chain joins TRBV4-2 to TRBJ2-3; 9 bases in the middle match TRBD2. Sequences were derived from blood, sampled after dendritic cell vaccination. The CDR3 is CASSQNALAGPEGTQYF. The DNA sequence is TGTGCCAGCAGCCAAAACGCACTAGCGGGCCCTGAGGGTACGCAGTATTTT.